Here is one T cell receptor beta chain with its context. Germline values: CDR1 SNHLY, CDR2 FYNNEI. The CDR3 is 15 residues long. Trimming removed 5 bases at V and 2 bases at J, with 16 bases between. As originally analysed: For nucleated cells, counts were estimated from reference gene primer amplification. Sequencing used immunoSEQ multiplex PCR; TCRdb keeps in-frame clones, though not all of them. V, J and clone size are those of that table, while D and trimming were read from the DNA. Of fewer than 150,000 clones in the sample, roughly nine tenths are singletons; the top ten hold approximately 7.9%. The record originates from a study of blood T cell repertoires in COVID-19. Study details: Spain, Italy and the United States supplied samples that represented acute and convalescent COVID-19. T cells, B-cell-depleted T cells, or PBMCs supplied cDNA or gDNA.

Source material: peripheral blood. This receptor was obtained from a man between 65 and 79 years old who had recovered from COVID-19. This sequence joins TRBV2 and TRBJ2-7; TRBD1 might be the D (6 bases). Here the CDR3 reads CASSTGQPGTYEQYF. CDR3 sequence (DNA): TGTGCCAGCAGTACCGGACAGCCGGGGACCTACGAGCAGTACTTC. Full variable domain (outside the CDR3, taken from reference TRBV2 and TRBJ2-7): EPEVTQTPSHQVTQMGQEVILRCVPISNHLYFYWYRQILGQKVEFLVSFYNNEISEKSEIFDDQFSVERPDGSNFTLKIRSTKLEDSAMYFCASSTGQPGTYEQYFGPGTRLTVT.